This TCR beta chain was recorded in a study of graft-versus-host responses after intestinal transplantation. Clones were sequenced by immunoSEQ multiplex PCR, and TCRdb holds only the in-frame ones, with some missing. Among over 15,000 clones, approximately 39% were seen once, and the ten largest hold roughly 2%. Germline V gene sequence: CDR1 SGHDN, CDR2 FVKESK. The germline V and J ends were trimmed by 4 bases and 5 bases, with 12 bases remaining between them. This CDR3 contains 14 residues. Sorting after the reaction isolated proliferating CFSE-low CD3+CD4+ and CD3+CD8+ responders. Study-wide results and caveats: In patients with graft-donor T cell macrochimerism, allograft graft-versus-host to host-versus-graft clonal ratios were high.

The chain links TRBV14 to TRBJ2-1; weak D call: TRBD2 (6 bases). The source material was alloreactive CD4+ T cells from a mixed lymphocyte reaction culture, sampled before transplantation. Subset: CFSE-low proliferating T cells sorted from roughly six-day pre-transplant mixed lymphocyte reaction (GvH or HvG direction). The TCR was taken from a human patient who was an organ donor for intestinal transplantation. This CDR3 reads CASSLWGTHNEQFF. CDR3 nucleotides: TGTGCCAGCAGCCTTTGGGGGACTCACAATGAGCAGTTCTTC. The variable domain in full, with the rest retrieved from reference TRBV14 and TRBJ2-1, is EAGVTQFPSHSVIEKGQTVTLRCDPISGHDNLYWYRRVMGKEIKFLLHFVKESKQDESGMPNNRFLAERTGGTYSTLKVQPAELEDSGVYFCASSLWGTHNEQFFGPGTRLTVL.